This entry lists 7 T cell receptor beta chains sequenced from one sample in a study of cytomegalovirus exposure and HLA in healthy donors. Both 60 Vbeta primers and 13 Jbeta primers went into the PCR. TCRdb's table, derived via immunoSEQ multiplex PCR, lists solely in-frame clones and lacks some. The repertoire consists of about 150,000 clones, with just under 75% occurring once and the leading ten covering approximately 1.6%. Input material: PBMCs. These receptors originate from a woman between 18 and 30 years old in good health and CMV-seronegative.

The J gene is TRBJ2-5, the V gene TRBV27; 14 positions match TRBD2. CDR1 is MNHEY and CDR2 is SMNVEV in the germline V gene (reference sequence). The J segment lost 11 bases and the V segment lost 5 bases, leaving 7 bases of the junction unmatched. The CDR3 totals 14 residues. The CDR3 DNA reads TGTGCCAGCAGTCCTGGACTAGCGGGGGGTGAGCAGTACTTC. This translates into CASSPGLAGGEQYF.

The rearrangement uses TRBV19 and TRBJ1-1; D perhaps matches TRBD1 (5 bases). The CDR3 has 13 amino acids. V was trimmed by 6 bases and J by 2 bases, leaving 10 bases between them. Germline CDR1 LNHDA, CDR2 SQIVND (reference sequence). The CDR3 sequence: CASRVDINTEAFF. CDR3 nucleotides: TGTGCCAGTAGGGTGGACATTAACACTGAAGCTTTCTTT.

This rearrangement joins TRBV6-5 to TRBJ1-5; D not resolved. Trimming removed 8 bases from V and 5 bases from J, with 4 bases in between. Germline V gene sequence: CDR1 MNHEY, CDR2 SVGAGI. There are 10 residues in the CDR3. The CDR3 bases are TGTGCCAGCGGAGATCAGCCCCAGCATTTT. Its translation: CASGDQPQHF.

The chain recombines TRBV7-2 with TRBJ2-5, with 8 positions matching TRBD1. CDR3 length equals 15 residues. Per germline, CDR1 SGHTA and CDR2 FQGNSA. V gave up 3 bases and J gave up 0 bases; unmatched junction bases: 3. CDR3 residues: CASSLIRGHQETQYF. The CDR3 region has the DNA TGTGCCAGCAGCTTGATCAGGGGGCACCAAGAGACCCAGTACTTC.

The genes are TRBV11-3 and TRBJ2-1; TRBD2 matches at 13 bases. Germline V CDR1 and CDR2: SGHNT, YENEEA. The V gene end was trimmed by 5 bases and the J gene end by 12 bases; junction bases not matched to a gene: 10. CDR3 size: 15 residues. The CDR3 bases are TGTGCCAGCAGCAGTAGAACTAGCGGGAGGGATATGCAGTTCTTC. The encoded protein is CASSSRTSGRDMQFF.

The chain links TRBV10-3 to TRBJ2-7, with 7 bases fitting TRBD2. Looked up from germline, CDR1 is ENHRY and CDR2 is SYGVKD. The junction had 3 bases not matched to a gene; V was cut back by 4 bases and J by 3 bases. The length of the CDR3 is 13 residues. The CDR3 coding sequence is TGTGCCATCAGTGGGGGACTATTCTACGAGCAGTACTTC. Protein: CAISGGLFYEQYF.

The chain uses TRBV19 and TRBJ2-7; 9 bases are a match to TRBD1. V shed 0 bases and J 4 bases; nucleotides not matched to a gene: 7. CDR1 and CDR2 (germline): LNHDA, SQIVND (reference sequence). The CDR3 extends over 16 amino acids. The DNA of the CDR3 is TGTGCCAGTAGTATAGATTTCCGGGACAGGGCTTACGAGCAGTACTTC. The encoded protein is CASSIDFRDRAYEQYF.